These 4 T cell receptor beta chains were all obtained from the same sample, sequenced in a study of T cell repertoires in cytomegalovirus infection. TCRdb ran MiXCR on the reads and lists one entry per CDR3 protein. The table has around 900,000 distinct CDR3 sequences, more than 25% seen once. No antigen is known for these receptors. The source was cultured CD8+ T cells from PBMCs, collected from culture after CMV antigen stimulation. These receptors all come from a human donor in good health (CMV status not recorded). Some clones in this sample may be carry-over from other donors' samples.

The chain combines TRBV3-1 with TRBJ1-1, with D possibly matching TRBD1 (5 bases). The CDR3 is 15 residues long. CDR1 and CDR2 (germline): LGHDT, YNNKEL (reference sequence). Trimming took off 4 bases at V and 1 base at J, with 13 bases between the two ends. The CDR3 loop is CASSPYWTKNTEAFF. The CDR3 coding sequence is TGTGCCAGCAGCCCCTACTGGACAAAGAACACTGAAGCTTTCTTT. Supplemented by reference TRBV3-1 and TRBJ1-1, the full variable domain reads DTAVSQTPKYLVTQMGNDKSIKCEQNLGHDTMYWYKQDSKKFLKIMFSYNNKELIINETVPNRFSPKSPDKAHLNLHINSLELGDSAVYFCASSPYWTKNTEAFFGQGTRLTVV.

V is TRBV10-3 and J is TRBJ2-1; tentatively, D is TRBD1 (6 bases). CDR3 length: 15 residues. V lost 7 bases to trimming and J lost 10 bases, with 23 bases between them. Germline V CDR1 and CDR2: ENHRY, SYGVKD. DNA for the CDR3: TGTGCCATCACAGTAGTCGGCAGGGGCAGGTGGGAGCAGTTCTTC. Translating it yields CAITVVGRGRWEQFF.

In its sample, this clonotype was seen a few times. This rearrangement joins TRBV7-8 to TRBJ1-2, with 9 bases lining up with TRBD1. CDR3 length: 15 amino acids. Unmatched junction bases numbered 6, after V lost 5 bases and J lost 2 bases. The germline V gene encodes CDR1 SGHVS and CDR2 FQNEAQ. DNA for the CDR3: TGTGCCAGCAGCAGGGCCGGACAGGGGAACTATGGCTACACCTTC. This gives the protein CASSRAGQGNYGYTF.

This chain uses TRBV6-7 with TRBJ1-1; maybe TRBD1 (6 bases). TRBV6-7 is noted as an ORF with a role that remains uncertain. With 1 base removed from V and 2 bases from J, the gap between germline ends came to 11 bases. The CDR3 covers 15 residues. CDR3 region: CASSYLDRRNTEAFF. In nucleotides, the CDR3 is TGTGCCAGCAGTTACTTAGACAGGAGAAACACTGAAGCTTTCTTT.